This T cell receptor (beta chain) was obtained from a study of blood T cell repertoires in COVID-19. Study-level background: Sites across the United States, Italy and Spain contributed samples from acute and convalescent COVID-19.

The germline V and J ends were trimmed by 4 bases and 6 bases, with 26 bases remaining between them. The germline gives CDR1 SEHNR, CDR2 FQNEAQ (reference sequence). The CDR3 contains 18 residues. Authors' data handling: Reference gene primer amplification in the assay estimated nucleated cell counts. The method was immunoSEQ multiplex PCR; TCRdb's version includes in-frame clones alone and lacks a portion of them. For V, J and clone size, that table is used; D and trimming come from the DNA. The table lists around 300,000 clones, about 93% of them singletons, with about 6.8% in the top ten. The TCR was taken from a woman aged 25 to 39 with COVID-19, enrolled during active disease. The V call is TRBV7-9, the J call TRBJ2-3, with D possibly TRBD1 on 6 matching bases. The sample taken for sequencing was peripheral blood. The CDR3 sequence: CASSSFLRRRIQGDTQYF. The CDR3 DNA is TGTGCCAGCAGCTCGTTTCTTAGACGTCGGATCCAGGGGGATACGCAGTATTTT. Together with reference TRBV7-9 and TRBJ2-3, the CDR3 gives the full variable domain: DTGVSQNPRHKITKRGQNVTFRCDPISEHNRLYWYRQTLGQGPEFLTYFQNEAQLEKSRLLSDRFSAERPKGSFSTLEIQRTEQGDSAMYLCASSSFLRRRIQGDTQYFGPGTRLTVL.